Each of the 22 T cell receptor beta chains below was sequenced from the same sample in a study of blood T cell repertoires in COVID-19. Sequencing was performed with immunoSEQ multiplex PCR; in TCRdb, only in-frame clones are kept and a portion is missing. The table shows a few hundred thousand clones, with about 88% occurring only once. Sequencing used PBMCs or T cells enriched from blood (not recorded which). The receptors come from a woman in her fifties or sixties who had recovered from COVID-19.

The CDR3 spells CASSTTGEAFF. In nucleotides, the CDR3 is TGTGCCAGCAGCACGACGGGGGAAGCTTTCTTT. The chain recombines TRBV5-5 with TRBJ1-1; unclear D gene. Trimming removed 4 bases at V and 8 bases at J, with 9 bases between. CDR3 length: 11 amino acids. Germline CDR1 reads SGHKS; CDR2 reads YYEKEE (reference sequence).

The J gene is TRBJ1-5, the V gene TRBV6-5; 7 bases are a match to TRBD1. The CDR3 contains 15 residues. CDR1 and CDR2 from the germline V gene are MNHEY and SVGAGI. V trimming: 7 bases; J trimming: 3 bases; junction bases outside the gene matches: 9. CDR3 sequence: CASTPGQTFNQPQHF. In DNA, the CDR3 is TGTGCCAGCACCCCGGGACAGACTTTCAATCAGCCCCAGCATTTT.

This clone was observed a few times. The chain employs TRBV7-2 and TRBJ2-7, with 13 bases identical to TRBD2. The CDR3 length is 16 residues. Germline V lookup: CDR1 SGHTA, CDR2 FQGNSA. J lost 0 bases, V lost 5 bases, and 4 bases had no gene match. CDR3 residues: CASSTTSGGASYEQYV. CDR3 nucleotide sequence: TGTGCCAGCAGCACCACTAGCGGGGGGGCCTCCTACGAGCAGTACGTC.

V usage is TRBV11-2 and J usage is TRBJ1-2; 9 nucleotides line up with TRBD1. CDR1 and CDR2 (germline): SGHAT, FQNNGV. The CDR3 is 15 residues long. The junction had 5 bases not matched to a gene; V was cut back by 1 base and J by 5 bases. CDR3 DNA: TGTGCCAGCAGCTTAGGTGTGACAGGGGGTTATGGCTACACCTTC. The encoded protein is CASSLGVTGGYGYTF.

This chain connects TRBV3-1 (or the pseudogene TRBV3-2) to TRBJ2-1; 13 bases map to TRBD2. The CDR3 runs 15 residues. J lost 5 bases, V lost 6 bases, and 4 bases had no gene match. Germline-derived CDR1 and CDR2 are LGHDT and YNNKEL (reference sequence). This CDR3 reads CASRQGTSGDNEQFF. The DNA of the CDR3 is TGTGCCAGCAGGCAGGGGACTAGCGGGGACAATGAGCAGTTCTTC.

V and J are TRBV4-1 and TRBJ1-1; D perhaps matches TRBD1 (5 bases). The germline V and J ends were trimmed by 1 base and 0 bases, with 9 bases remaining between them. CDR3 length equals 15 residues. Germline loops: CDR1 MGHRA, CDR2 YSYEKL. The CDR3 sequence is CASSQVGGLNTEAFF. The CDR3, as DNA: TGCGCCAGCAGCCAAGTGGGGGGGTTGAACACTGAAGCTTTCTTT.

This clone was detected once. The genes are TRBV27 and TRBJ2-4, with 7 bases that match TRBD1. This CDR3 has 17 residues. The ends lost 0 bases at V and 0 bases at J; junction bases unmatched: 5. Germline CDR1 is MNHEY and CDR2 is SMNVEV (reference sequence). In DNA, the CDR3 is TGTGCCAGCAGTTTATCGGGGACAGCCCTAGCCAAAAACATTCAGTACTTC. This codes for CASSLSGTALAKNIQYF.

The chain combines TRBV10-3 with TRBJ2-3; D may be TRBD2 (6 bases). Germline V CDR1 and CDR2: ENHRY, SYGVKD. Trimming removed 8 bases at V and 4 bases at J, with 16 bases between. This CDR3 has 14 amino acids. CDR3 sequence reads: CAISGLKGPDTQYF. CDR3 in DNA: TGTGCCATCTCAGGACTAAAGGGGCCAGATACGCAGTATTTT.

The J gene is TRBJ1-4, the V gene TRBV9; possibly TRBD1 for D (6 bases). The CDR3 spans 15 residues. Germline CDR1 is SGDLS and CDR2 is YYNGEE. Trimming left V 0 bases short and J 7 bases short, with 13 bases between. The CDR3 DNA reads as TGTGCCAGCAGCGTAGCTGGGGGCGACCCTGAAAAACTGTTTTTT. It codes for CASSVAGGDPEKLFF.

The V call is TRBV12-5, the J call TRBJ2-2, with TRBD1 matching over 7 bases. The CDR3 spans 16 residues. From germline, CDR1 is LGHNT and CDR2 FRNRAP. Trimming took 2 bases from V and 7 from J; bases not matched to a gene: 10. The CDR3, as DNA: TGTGCTAGTGGTTTGACAGGGGATCAAGGTGGCGGGGAGCTGTTTTTT. Translation: CASGLTGDQGGGELFF.

The rearrangement links TRBV3-1 (or the pseudogene TRBV3-2) to TRBJ2-4, with a tentative D call TRBD2 (6 bases). The CDR3 spans 15 residues. From germline, CDR1 is LGHDT and CDR2 YNNKEL (reference sequence). V was clipped by 4 bases and J by 6 bases, with 16 bases between them. The CDR3 spells CASSPGTGLGNIQYF. In nucleotides, the CDR3 is TGTGCCAGCAGCCCAGGGACTGGGCTAGGAAACATTCAGTACTTC.

The chain carries TRBV30 and TRBJ1-4, with a weak D call TRBD1 (5 bases). The CDR3 spans 13 residues. Trimming removed 6 bases from V and 6 bases from J, with 14 bases in between. The germline V gene has CDR1 GTSNPN and CDR2 SVGIG (reference sequence). CDR3 sequence reads: CACRTGGYEKLFF. CDR3 DNA: TGTGCCTGCCGGACGGGGGGGTATGAAAAACTGTTTTTT.

The chain has TRBV7-9 and TRBJ2-7; weak D call: TRBD2 (6 bases). The germline gives CDR1 SEHNR, CDR2 FQNEAQ (reference sequence). The CDR3 covers 14 residues. Trimming took 4 bases from V and 0 from J, leaving 10 bases between them. The CDR3 region is CASSWGLISYEQYF. CDR3 nucleotide sequence: TGTGCCAGCAGCTGGGGACTGATCTCCTACGAGCAGTACTTC.

The chain is built from TRBV3-1 (or the pseudogene TRBV3-2) and TRBJ1-4; D gene ambiguous. V was cut by 4 bases and J by 4 bases, with 10 bases left in between. Germline CDR1 LGHDT, CDR2 YNNKEL (reference sequence). The length of the CDR3 is 14 residues. CDR3 amino acids: CASSPVRSNEKLFF. The CDR3, as DNA: TGTGCCAGCAGCCCGGTTAGGAGTAATGAAAAACTGTTTTTT.

The V call is TRBV21-1, the J call TRBJ2-7; the DNA was not used to check the table's D call, TRBD1. TRBV21-1 is a known pseudogene. This CDR3 spans 14 amino acids. In nucleotides, the CDR3 is TGTGCCAGCAGCAATGGGAACAGGGCGTACGAGCAGTACTTC. Protein product: CASSNGNRAYEQYF.

The chain couples TRBV7-2 to TRBJ2-1; 9 bases are shared with TRBD1. The CDR3 is 12 residues long. V shed 4 bases and J 10 bases; nucleotides not matched to a gene: 2. The V gene's germline CDR1 is SGHTA and CDR2 FQGNSA. CDR3 in amino acids: CASSWTGVEQFF. The DNA of the CDR3 is TGTGCCAGCAGCTGGACAGGGGTAGAGCAGTTCTTC.

This clone was seen once. The V and J genes are TRBV2 and TRBJ2-7; D is possibly TRBD1 (6 bases). V lost 6 bases and J 6 bases, leaving 15 bases between the germline ends. Germline CDR1 reads SNHLY; CDR2 reads FYNNEI. The CDR3 is 13 residues long. CDR3 region: CASRTQGRGEQYV. The CDR3 bases are TGTGCCAGCAGGACACAGGGTCGGGGCGAGCAGTACGTC.

The V gene is TRBV7-8, the J gene TRBJ2-7; 9 positions agree with TRBD1. The V gene end was trimmed by 5 bases and the J gene end by 3 bases; junction bases not matched to a gene: 2. The germline V gene has CDR1 SGHVS and CDR2 FQNEAQ. This CDR3 contains 13 residues. CDR3 sequence reads: CASSRDRVYEQYV. As DNA, the CDR3 is TGTGCCAGCAGCCGGGACAGGGTCTACGAGCAGTACGTC.

This chain connects TRBV24-1 to TRBJ2-3; 11 nucleotides agree with TRBD2. The J segment lost 5 bases and the V segment lost 6 bases, leaving 6 bases of the junction unmatched. The CDR3 consists of 15 residues. CDR1 and CDR2 (germline): KGHDR, SFDVKD. The chain's CDR3 is CATSSSGGPGDTQYF. CDR3 nucleotides: TGTGCCACCAGTTCTAGCGGGGGGCCGGGAGATACGCAGTATTTT.

V gene TRBV29-1 combines with J gene TRBJ2-3; maybe TRBD2 (5 bases). Germline values: CDR1 SQVTM, CDR2 ANQGSEA. Deletions cut 4 bases from V and 4 bases from J, with 15 bases between. The CDR3 is 14 residues long. CDR3 coding DNA: TGCAGCGTTGGATCGGACTCCACGGCAGATACGCAGTATTTT. Protein product: CSVGSDSTADTQYF.

The J gene is TRBJ2-3, the V gene TRBV6-5; TRBD1 agrees at 8 bases. CDR1 is MNHEY, CDR2 SVGAGI, per germline. CDR3 size: 15 residues. V dropped 4 bases and J dropped 3; count of bases not matched to a gene: 6. The CDR3: CASSSRTGRTDTQYF. The DNA of the CDR3 is TGTGCCAGCAGTTCAAGGACAGGGCGGACAGATACGCAGTATTTT.

About this clone itself: The sample contains more than one DNA sequence encoding this CDR3. The V and J genes are TRBV14 and TRBJ1-1; D uncertain. V lost 2 bases and J 5 bases, leaving 9 bases between the germline ends. The germline CDR1 and CDR2 sequences are SGHDN and FVKESK. The CDR3 extends over 13 amino acids. CDR3 amino acids: CASSQSRGTEAFF. CDR3 nucleotide sequence: TGTGCCAGCAGCCAATCCCGAGGGACTGAAGCTTTCTTT. The full variable domain, its missing parts supplied by reference TRBV14 and TRBJ1-1, is EAGVTQFPSHSVIEKGQTVTLRCDPISGHDNLYWYRRVMGKEIKFLLHFVKESKQDESGMPNNRFLAERTGGTYSTLKVQPAELEDSGVYFCASSQSRGTEAFFGQGTRLTVV.